This TCR beta chain was captured by sequencing in a study of blood T cells in healthy people across ages. With a J-beta primer mix and a sample-barcoded 5' primer, a second PCR ran 7 to 11 cycles. One entry per CDR3 protein, called by TCRdb with MiXCR from the 5' RACE reads. The repertoire consists of a few hundred thousand distinct CDR3 sequences, with approximately 52% occurring once and the leading ten covering over 40%. Only one count was recorded for this clonotype. The length of the CDR3 is 13 residues. Germline V gene sequence: CDR1 SGHNT, CDR2 YENEEA. V was clipped by 3 bases and J by 9 bases, with 12 bases between them.

The receptor comes from a man in his sixties in good health. The J gene is TRBJ2-1, the V gene TRBV11-3; either TRBD1 or TRBD2 may supply D (5 bases each). Source material: blood. This chain's CDR3 is CASSFTEGSEQFF. The CDR3 DNA follows: TGTGCCAGCAGCTTTACAGAGGGGAGTGAGCAGTTCTTC.